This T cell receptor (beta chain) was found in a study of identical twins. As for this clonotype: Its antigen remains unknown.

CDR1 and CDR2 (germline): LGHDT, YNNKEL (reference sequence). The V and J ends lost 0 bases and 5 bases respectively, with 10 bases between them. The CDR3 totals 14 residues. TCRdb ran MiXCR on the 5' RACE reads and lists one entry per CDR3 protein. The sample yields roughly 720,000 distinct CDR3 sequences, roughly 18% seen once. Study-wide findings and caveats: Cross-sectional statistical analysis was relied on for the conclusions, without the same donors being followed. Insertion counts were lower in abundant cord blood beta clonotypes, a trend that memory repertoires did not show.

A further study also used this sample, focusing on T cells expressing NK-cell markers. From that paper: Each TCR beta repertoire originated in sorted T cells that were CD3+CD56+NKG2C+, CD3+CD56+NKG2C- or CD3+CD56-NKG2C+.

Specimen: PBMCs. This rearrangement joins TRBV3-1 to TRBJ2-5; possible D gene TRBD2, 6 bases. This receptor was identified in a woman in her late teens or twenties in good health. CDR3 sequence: CASSQDRAGETQYF. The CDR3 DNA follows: TGTGCCAGCAGCCAAGACAGGGCGGGGGAGACCCAGTACTTC.